This TCR beta chain was recorded in a study of cytomegalovirus exposure and HLA in healthy donors (dated by TCRdb to 2016 to 2017). About the full investigation: An earlier analysis of some 600 of the donors reported under 300 Gb of sequence data and 100 million to 120 million unique TCR beta sequences obtained from approximately 180 million T cells. An early release covering approximately 600 HLA-typed donors comprised approximately 300 gigabases of sequencing data and around 80 million unique TCR sequences. Of the 300 to 450 genotyped donors, about 80% fell in the genetic ancestry cluster associated with self-reported Caucasian donors. The study was designed to test whether signatures of past pathogen exposure could be identified by cataloging public T cell receptors. Using immunosequencing, the study profiled T cell repertoires from fewer than 700 subjects and related those repertoires to cytomegalovirus serostatus. In addition to the first cohort of roughly 670 subjects, a separate validation cohort of 120 different subjects was used. The study combined high-throughput TCR immunosequencing, statistical association of individual TCRs with disease status, and machine learning to predict cytomegalovirus infection status. In a later analysis, previously published TCR beta repertoires from about 640 donors were re-analyzed and high-resolution HLA genotyping was added so that TCR occurrence patterns could be studied. Rather than drawing on any new phenotypic data, the later analysis identified candidate immune exposures from TCR beta sequences and the way those sequences occurred across donors. To decide whether each TCR beta V gene segment behaved as functional or pseudogenic, an earlier analysis of some 600 of the donors relied on high-throughput TCR beta sequencing. Donor age, sex, ethnicity and CMV serostatus were collected together with the repertoire data. Genome-wide SNP genotypes for about three fifths of the roughly 670 donors were used in a later genetic analysis, which treated that subset as a discovery cohort. All discovery cohort repertoires had been generated using a single sequencing platform. HLA typing covered class I and class II loci at four-digit resolution. The number of donors typed differed by locus, with roughly 620-630 for A, B, C, DRB1 and DQB1, roughly 550 for DQA1, 600 to 610 for DPA1, and some 440 for DPB1. A handful of DR-DQ haplotypes were treated as single units for association and clustering because of strong linkage in the cohort. Among 300 to 500 genotyped donors of the cohort, an average of around 240,000 unique TCR beta nucleotide sequences was sequenced per donor, of which about 18% were non-productive.

Summary of the overall study and its limitations: According to the authors, the approach could potentially be generalized to other disease states and immunological phenotypes. A group of highly shared sequence variants was considered likely to be a technical artifact of the sequencing pipeline. In a later analysis, TCR association rates were found to vary across HLA loci, with the most associated TCRs seen for DRB1 alleles and the fewest for HLA-C alleles. In a later analysis, some 18,000 TCR beta sequences were associated with specific HLA alleles at a false discovery rate of 0.05. A later genetic analysis associated a missense DCLRE1C variant with V-gene and J-gene trimming of TCR beta chains, and an independent cohort replicated the association. The classifier was reported to diagnose cytomegalovirus status with high specificity and sensitivity in both the original and validation cohorts. A later genetic analysis reported fewer N-insertions in productive TCRs among donors in an Asian-associated ancestry cluster than the roughly 700-donor mean. In a later analysis, most CMV-associated TCR beta chains were found to appear HLA-restricted, with HLA associations seemingly driven largely by CMV exposure. A total of 150 to 200 TCR beta chains were listed by the study as associated with cytomegalovirus. Most TCR sequences were seen in very few donors, while some public TCRs were found in many individuals. In vitro tests confirmed that three of the cytomegalovirus-associated TCR beta chains recognize cytomegalovirus antigens. A further reported finding was that TCR beta sequences accurately predicted the HLA-A and HLA-B alleles for most subjects in the first cohort. Because HLA typing was unavailable for some donors at each locus, only the typed subset was used in association tests. Compared with equally common non-associated chains, HLA-associated TCR beta chains in a later analysis were more clonally expanded and had lower generation probabilities. When HLA alleles, especially DR and DQ, strongly co-occurred, TCR associations were difficult to assign to individual alleles. Because counts were too low, approximately 15 rarely observed V segments, including chromosome 9 orphons, were excluded from the earlier analysis of fewer than 650 of the donors. The presence/absence analyses assumed that sequencing depth was roughly uniform across donors, and that assumption may not be true. In an earlier analysis of around 600 of the donors, most TCR beta V segments were observed in productive rearrangements about 87% or about 30% of the time, broadly matching IMGT annotations. According to a later analysis, parvovirus B19, influenza, CMV and Epstein-Barr virus appeared linked to several top co-occurrence clusters. CMV serostatus was the only immune exposure information available for the cohort. Linkage disequilibrium might explain the correlated functional status among segregating V segments, but an unknown experimental factor could not be ruled out. In this cohort, only TCR beta chains were sequenced, and detectable features were limited by the absence of alpha or paired-chain data.

Library preparation employed the immunoSEQ multiplex PCR assay. For the multiplex PCR, a mixture combining 60 forward primers for TCR Vbeta segments and 13 reverse primers for TCR Jbeta segments was used. The CDR3 region of rearranged TCR beta genes was amplified from genomic DNA by a multiplex PCR assay. The Illumina HiSeq System was used to sequence the amplified TCR beta libraries as 87-base-pair reads. Regarding the original processing steps: A later analysis counted tens of millions of unique TCR beta chains across the 650 to 800 repertoires, and some 11 million of these chains were shared by at least two donors. Raw reads were error-corrected and collapsed into unique sequences by a nearest-neighbor algorithm in which closely related sequences were merged to remove PCR and sequencing errors. Alignment of CDR3 sequences to IMGT reference sequences was used to assign V, D and J gene segments. For a sequence to be retained, a match of at least six nucleotides was required to both a V gene segment and a J gene segment. Rearrangements were called productive when the CDR3 lacked stop codons and stayed in frame with V and J; all others were non-productive. Following IMGT convention, CDR3 was defined as the stretch from the second conserved V-encoded cysteine up to the conserved J-encoded phenylalanine. In an earlier analysis of approximately 590 of the donors, sequences lacking an unambiguous match to a single V gene segment were excluded. In an earlier analysis of 587 of the donors, V segments were called functional above 56.7% productive rearrangements and were called segregating when the between-donor standard deviation exceeded 5%. A statistical classification framework was built to diagnose cytomegalovirus status from the catalog of TCR beta chain sequences. In a later analysis, TCR nucleotide sequences were compared against IMGT/GENE-DB human TR gene sequences so that V and J genes could be assigned. In a later analysis, CDR3 sequences and most-parsimonious VDJ recombination scenarios were assigned using the TCRdist pipeline. In a later analysis, each TCR beta chain was defined by its CDR3 amino acid sequence together with its V-gene family, and reads lacking a unique V-gene family were excluded. A later analysis removed 450 to 600 highly shared, low-generation-probability nucleotide sequences to deal with suspected cross-contamination and a sequencing artifact. In a later analysis, a clonal expansion index for each public chain was calculated from normalized within-repertoire ranks of inferred template counts. In a later analysis, generation probabilities were computed with a VDJ recombination model fitted to out-of-frame rearrangements, and the resulting probabilities were checked against IGoR. In a later analysis, hypergeometric tests were used to score TCR-TCR, TCR-HLA and TCR-CMV co-occurrence, with a repertoire-size bias correction applied to TCR pairs. A later analysis estimated false discovery rates by permuting HLA or CMV assignments 20 times. In a later analysis, co-occurring TCRs were grouped using DBSCAN, and TCRdist sequence similarity was added for clustering within HLA-allele-positive subsets. Repertoires with fewer than 30,000 or more than 120,000 public chains, plus five repertoires with anomalous nucleotide sharing, were excluded from co-occurrence clustering. TCRdb limited this immuneACCESS table to in-frame rearrangements with V and J called. A share of clones is missing; checked studies link under half to unresolved V genes, and the rest is unexplained. V, J and clone size were drawn from that table, and D and trimming were deduced from the DNA. This sample comprises 75,000 to 100,000 clones, 69% of them detected only once. 1.2% of the sample is held by the ten biggest clonotypes.

In total, approximately 700 healthy bone marrow donors made up the cohort. Cohort members were all nominally healthy when sampled, although unrecorded immune exposures were likely present. The donor tested CMV seronegative and was one of the 352 seronegative cohort members. Each donor provided a peripheral blood sample, and peripheral blood mononuclear cells were used for TCR beta sequencing. The Qiagen DNeasy Blood Extraction Kit was used to extract genomic DNA from the blood cell samples. Regarding this clone: This clone's antigen is unknown. Base qualities are not recorded, but no much larger clone differs from it by a single base.

The sample was PBMCs. This TCR was recovered from a female donor in good health and CMV-seronegative.

The CDR3 here reads CSDRDRVYNEQFF. The DNA reads TGCAGCGACCGGGACAGGGTTTACAATGAGCAGTTCTTC. Recombination joined TRBV29-1 with TRBJ2-1; the central 9 bases match TRBD1. The CDR3 runs 13 residues from the cysteine to the phenylalanine. The entry retains the CDR3 DNA only, 39 bases that are in frame from base 1. From the germline V gene, CDR1 is SQVTM and CDR2 is ANQGSEA. V lost 7 bases and J lost 4 bases, and the count of bases not matched to a germline gene is 5.